Listed here are 22 T cell receptor beta chains from one sample, sequenced in a study of shared clonotypes between healthy human individuals. Using immunoSEQ multiplex PCR, the repertoire was profiled, and TCRdb retains in-frame clones only, with some absent. Here the sample spans around 1.6 million clones, around 98% being singletons. Sequenced input: naive CD4+ T cells sorted from blood. Subset defined: CD45RA+ positively selected. These receptors were obtained from a man aged 25-40 years in good health.

The CDR3 nucleotides are TGTGCCAGCAGCCCACAGGGTCGTTACAACACCGGGGAGCTGTTTTTT. Translated: CASSPQGRYNTGELFF. This rearrangement joins TRBV7-9 to TRBJ2-2; tentative D call: TRBD1 (6 bases). Germline values: CDR1 SEHNR, CDR2 FQNEAQ (reference sequence). The CDR3 length is 16 residues. V shed 5 bases and J shed 2 bases, with 15 bases lying between them.

Worth noting for this clone: The sample has other DNA sequences that encode this CDR3 too. J is TRBJ2-7 and V is TRBV2, with 9 bases matching TRBD1. With 6 bases clipped from V and 1 base from J, the junction kept 4 bases outside the gene matches. The germline V gene encodes CDR1 SNHLY and CDR2 FYNNEI. The CDR3 spans 14 residues. In nucleotides, the CDR3 is TGTGCCAGCAGCGTCGGGACAGGGTCCTACGAGCAGTACTTC. As protein: CASSVGTGSYEQYF.

The rearrangement joins TRBV18 to TRBJ2-2; 7 nucleotides match TRBD1. After removal of 2 bases from V and 2 bases from J, the junction contained 8 bases not matched to a gene. Germline V CDR1 and CDR2: KGHSH, LQKENI. The CDR3 totals 17 residues. CDR3 coding DNA: TGTGCCAGCTCACCAAGGGGCAGGGGGTCCAACACCGGGGAGCTGTTTTTT. Protein product: CASSPRGRGSNTGELFF.

This chain uses TRBV6-5 with TRBJ2-5; D is uncertain. Germline CDR1 and CDR2: MNHEY and SVGAGI. V was pared by 2 bases and J by 5 bases, with 6 bases between. This CDR3 has 12 residues. CDR3 nucleotide sequence: TGTGCCAGCAGTTACGGTTGGGAGACCCAGTACTTC. It yields the protein CASSYGWETQYF.

This chain connects TRBV19 to TRBJ1-2; 10 nucleotides agree with TRBD1. The germline gives CDR1 LNHDA, CDR2 SQIVND (reference sequence). The V and J ends lost 4 bases and 1 base, in that order; junction bases with no gene match: 6. The CDR3 loop spans 16 amino acids. The CDR3 DNA reads as TGTGCCAGTAGTAGGGGACAGGGGAAACTTAACTATGGCTACACCTTC. It codes for CASSRGQGKLNYGYTF.

This clone was observed a single time. CDR3 residues: CASSVSGSVYNEQFF. Written as DNA, the CDR3 is TGTGCCAGCAGCGTTAGCGGGAGTGTCTACAATGAGCAGTTCTTC. V is TRBV7-3 and J is TRBJ2-1; 9 bases fit TRBD2. Germline-derived CDR1 and CDR2 are SGHTA and FQGTGA. The CDR3 sequence is 15 residues long. The V and J ends lost 5 bases and 3 bases, in that order; junction bases with no gene match: 5. The variable domain in full, with the rest retrieved from reference TRBV7-3 and TRBJ2-1, is GAGVSQTPSNKVTEKGKYVELRCDPISGHTALYWYRQSLGQGPEFLIYFQGTGAADDSGLPNDRFFAVRPEGSVSTLKIQRTERGDSAVYLCASSVSGSVYNEQFFGPGTRLTVL.

This chain links TRBV18 with TRBJ1-2; D gene ambiguous. CDR3 size: 13 residues. V lost 5 bases and J 2 bases, leaving 9 bases between the germline ends. CDR1 is KGHSH and CDR2 is LQKENI in the germline V gene. CDR3 loop: CASSTGRNYGYTF. CDR3 sequence (DNA): TGTGCCAGCTCAACTGGACGGAACTATGGCTACACCTTC.

The chain uses TRBV10-2 and TRBJ1-5, with no clear D. Trimming left V 0 bases short and J 3 bases short, with 12 bases between. Germline loops: CDR1 WSHSY, CDR2 SAAADI. This CDR3 is 16 amino acids long. The CDR3, as DNA: TGCGCCAGCAGTGAGTCGGGCCAGCCATACAATCAGCCCCAGCATTTT. Translating gives CASSESGQPYNQPQHF.

The chain combines TRBV7-6 with TRBJ2-1; 7 bases are a match to TRBD2. From germline, CDR1 is SGHVS and CDR2 FNYEAQ. V shed 8 bases and J 8 bases; nucleotides not matched to a gene: 6. CDR3 length: 12 amino acids. Written as DNA, the CDR3 is TGTGCCAGCGGTGGGGGAGGGGATGAGCAGTTCTTC. Protein: CASGGGGDEQFF.

V is TRBV13 and J is TRBJ1-2, with 7 nucleotides matching TRBD1. This CDR3 has 13 amino acids. Germline CDR1 and CDR2: PRHDT and FYEKMQ (reference sequence). Trimming took 8 bases from V and 5 from J; bases not matched to a gene: 8. The CDR3 bases are TGTGCCAGCGGAAAAACAGGGGTGTATGGCTACACCTTC. Protein: CASGKTGVYGYTF.

The chain is built from TRBV19 and TRBJ2-2; TRBD2 agrees at 10 bases. Unmatched junction bases numbered 6, after V lost 6 bases and J lost 8 bases. Per the germline V gene, CDR1 is LNHDA and CDR2 is SQIVND (reference sequence). This CDR3 region has 14 residues. CDR3 sequence: CASRRGLATGELFF. Written as DNA, the CDR3 is TGTGCCAGTAGGCGGGGACTAGCGACGGGGGAGCTGTTTTTT.

V usage is TRBV4-3 and J usage is TRBJ2-2; 11 positions match TRBD2. V lost 0 bases to trimming and J lost 1 base; unmatched junction nucleotides: 1. Germline CDR1 and CDR2: LGHNA and YSLEER. The CDR3 runs 17 residues. Here the CDR3 reads CASSQDGTSGNTGELFF. The CDR3 DNA reads as TGCGCCAGCAGCCAAGATGGGACTAGCGGGAACACCGGGGAGCTGTTTTTT.

This clone appeared once. J is TRBJ2-7 and V is TRBV6-1; unclear D gene. The CDR3 contains 14 residues. The V gene's germline CDR1 is MNHNS and CDR2 SASEGT. V lost 4 bases to trimming and J lost 2 bases, with 12 bases between them. The CDR3 nucleotides read TGTGCCAGCAGTGCCGAGACTTCTCCCTACGAGCAGTACTTC. Protein: CASSAETSPYEQYF.

The chain has TRBV23-1 and TRBJ2-4; 8 bases align to TRBD1. TRBV23-1 is reported as an ORF; its role is uncertain. The V gene end was trimmed by 0 bases and the J gene end by 0 bases; junction bases not matched to a gene: 16. The CDR3 sequence is 21 residues long. CDR3 protein: CASSQSAQGESYDLAKNIQYF. CDR3 sequence (DNA): TGCGCCAGCAGTCAATCGGCACAGGGGGAAAGCTACGACCTAGCCAAAAACATTCAGTACTTC.

This chain links TRBV7-6 with TRBJ1-2, with 7 bases identical to TRBD1. Germline values: CDR1 SGHVS, CDR2 FNYEAQ. Trimming at V came to 4 bases and at J to 8 bases, leaving 7 bases not matched to a gene. The CDR3 runs to 13 residues. The CDR3: CASSSEGAGGYTF. The CDR3 DNA sequence: TGTGCCAGCAGCTCCGAGGGGGCAGGCGGCTACACCTTC. Based on the CDR3 plus reference TRBV7-6 and TRBJ1-2, the full variable domain is GAGVSQSPRYKVTKRGQDVALRCDPISGHVSLYWYRQALGQGPEFLTYFNYEAQQDKSGLPNDRFSAERPEGSISTLTIQRTEQRDSAMYRCASSSEGAGGYTFGSGTRLTVV.

The chain links TRBV6-1 to TRBJ1-5; D uncertain. Trimming shortened V by 2 bases and J by 0 bases, and 17 bases separated the two germline ends. The CDR3 spans 18 residues. Per the germline V gene, CDR1 is MNHNS and CDR2 is SASEGT. This CDR3 reads CASSEIWQLISSNQPQHF. The CDR3 DNA follows: TGTGCCAGCAGTGAAATCTGGCAGCTGATAAGTAGCAATCAGCCCCAGCATTTT.

The rearrangement joins TRBV10-2 to TRBJ2-2; D might be TRBD1 (6 bases). The CDR3 sequence is 16 residues long. CDR1 WSHSY and CDR2 SAAADI come from the germline V gene. The V gene lost 6 bases and the J gene lost 4 bases, with 18 bases spanning the gap. The CDR3 here is CASSQGLGSGTGELFF. In DNA, the CDR3 is TGCGCCAGCAGCCAGGGGCTGGGATCCGGCACCGGGGAGCTGTTTTTT.

The chain couples TRBV19 to TRBJ1-5; D is possibly TRBD1 (6 bases). V was trimmed by 2 bases and J by 4 bases, leaving 9 bases between them. This CDR3 is 14 amino acids long. The germline V gene has CDR1 LNHDA and CDR2 SQIVND (reference sequence). Here the CDR3 reads CASSIHRDNQPQHF. The DNA for the CDR3 is TGTGCCAGTAGTATACACAGGGATAATCAGCCCCAGCATTTT. The full variable domain, completed using reference TRBV19 and TRBJ1-5, is DGGITQSPKYLFRKEGQNVTLSCEQNLNHDAMYWYRQDPGQGLRLIYYSQIVNDFQKGDIAEGYSVSREKKESFPLTVTSAQKNPTAFYLCASSIHRDNQPQHFGDGTRLSIL.

J is TRBJ2-7 and V is TRBV7-2; 9 nucleotides agree with TRBD1. CDR1 is SGHTA, CDR2 FQGNSA, per germline. With V trimmed by 2 bases and J by 3 bases, 8 bases remained unmatched. The CDR3 totals 16 residues. The CDR3 coding sequence is TGTGCCAGCAGCTTATTTGGGACAGGGTCTATCTACGAGCAGTACTTC. As protein: CASSLFGTGSIYEQYF.

The chain couples TRBV28 to TRBJ2-6; maybe TRBD1 (6 bases). The CDR3 runs 15 residues. Per germline, CDR1 MDHEN and CDR2 SYDVKM. Trimming left V 10 bases short and J 2 bases short, with 15 bases between. CDR3 sequence (DNA): TGTGCCACGTCTACTGGGGGCGCTGGGGCCAACGTCCTGACTTTC. It yields the protein CATSTGGAGANVLTF. Complete variable domain (other parts from reference TRBV28 and TRBJ2-6): DVKVTQSSRYLVKRTGEKVFLECVQDMDHENMFWYRQDPGLGLRLIYFSYDVKMKEKGDIPEGYSVSREKKERFSLILESASTNQTSMYLCATSTGGAGANVLTFGAGSRLTVL.

This clone was seen only once. V and J are TRBV12-1 and TRBJ2-1. TRBV12-1 is listed as a pseudogene. The CDR3 consists of 15 residues. This CDR3 reads CASSLVVAIPNEQFF. The DNA of the CDR3 is TGTGCCAGCAGCTTAGTCGTGGCGATCCCCAATGAGCAGTTCTTC.

The chain carries TRBV30 and TRBJ1-4; TRBD1 is a possible D gene (6 bases). Germline V gene sequence: CDR1 GTSNPN, CDR2 SVGIG (reference sequence). With 1 base removed from V and 8 bases from J, the gap between germline ends came to 20 bases. The CDR3 runs 16 residues. The CDR3 protein is CAWSDQGPGQGEKLFF. The CDR3 DNA reads as TGTGCCTGGAGTGACCAGGGGCCGGGCCAAGGGGAAAAACTGTTTTTT.